This T cell receptor beta chain was obtained from a study of CD8+ T cells in alopecia areata. Worth noting for this clone: As yet, its antigen is unknown.

Study findings and constraints: In lesional scalp, particularly from alopecia totalis/universalis, clonality was higher than in normal scalp.

Trimming removed 3 bases from V and 5 bases from J; junction bases left unmatched: 4. This CDR3 has 13 amino acids. The germline CDR1 and CDR2 sequences are SQVTM and ANQGSEA. Sequencing used cDNA as its template, made by extracting RNA and reverse transcribing it. Libraries were prepared by immunoSEQ multiplex PCR; TCRdb keeps only in-frame clonotypes and omits some of them. The repertoire holds roughly 150,000 clones, 55% to 65% seen once, with about 4.3% in the top ten. This sequence was found in a human donor in good health. The chain carries TRBV29-1 and TRBJ2-5; 9 nucleotides match TRBD1. What was sequenced was CD4+ T cells sorted from blood. This chain's CDR3 is CSVDDRGTETQYF. The CDR3 DNA reads as TGCAGCGTTGATGACAGGGGGACGGAGACCCAGTACTTC.